This TCR beta chain was captured by sequencing in a study of T cell responses to AZD1222 COVID-19 vaccine. Regarding the study as a whole: Spike was spanned by vaccine-associated CD4 TCRs, which were dominant at 160-218 and 743-854.

Assay: immunoSEQ multiplex PCR; the TCRdb copy retains only in-frame clones and omits some. Here the sample spans more than 75,000 clones, about 88% being singletons. The germline CDR1 and CDR2 sequences are WSHSY and SAAADI. The CDR3 length is 14 residues. V was cut by 7 bases and J by 6 bases, with 15 bases left in between. About this clone itself: Its antigen is still unknown.

This receptor was identified in an adult who received the AZD1222 COVID-19 vaccine. The material was peripheral blood, obtained 28 days after the second AZD1222 dose. The chain is built from TRBV10-2 and TRBJ2-2, with D possibly matching TRBD2 (5 bases). The CDR3 DNA reads as TGCGCCAGCACGGTGGGAGTTGGGGCCGGGGAGCTGTTTTTT. This gives the protein CASTVGVGAGELFF.